These T cell receptor beta chains were read from a single sample in a study of blood T cell repertoires in COVID-19. Only in-frame clones appear in the TCRdb table, and some are missing; sequencing was by immunoSEQ multiplex PCR. The sample carries 380,000 or so clones, roughly 90% recorded once. Source material: peripheral blood. All receptors come from a woman aged 55 to 70 with COVID-19, enrolled during active disease. The CDR3 runs from the conserved cysteine through the conserved F or W.

>TRBJ2-7|14|TRBV7-2
CASSLAGRQNEQYF
>TRBJ1-2|16|TRBV9
CASSPRQVGGSYGYTF
>TRBJ1-2|14|TRBV6-5
CASGHQGGADGYTF
>TRBJ1-5|14|TRBV10-3
CAISDFQGDGPQHF
>TRBJ1-1|15|TRBV7-3
CASSLTQRGNTEAFF
>TRBJ1-1|13|TRBV30
CAWSTEMNTEAFF
>TRBJ1-1|16|TRBV9
CASSVGDRETSTEAFF
>TRBJ1-1|13|TRBV7-9
CASSIGGRTEAFF
>TRBJ1-2|12|TRBV29-1
CSVDGQGYGYTF
>TRBJ1-2|14|TRBV11-3
CASSQTGGIYGYTF